These T cell receptor beta chains were read from a single sample in a study of T cells after yellow fever vaccination. Using its own MiXCR run on the 5' RACE reads, TCRdb lists one record per CDR3 protein. The sample has roughly 250,000 distinct CDR3 sequences; around 13% are singletons. Sequencing used CD4+ T cells sorted from PBMCs, obtained 45 days after the yellow fever booster vaccination. The receptors were gathered from a man between 25 and 39 years old who received the YFV17D yellow fever vaccine. Each CDR3 is given without its conserved first and last residue. Each record gives: CDR3 protein, V gene, D gene, CDR3 length, J gene. D genes are given only for firm matches.

CDR3: ASSLGPGPGDEQY; V: TRBV5-4; D: NA; length: 13; J: TRBJ2-7
CDR3: ASSFGRGQGGTDTQY; V: TRBV27; D: TRBD1; length: 15; J: TRBJ2-3
CDR3: ASSRGFSYEQY; V: TRBV4-2; D: TRBD1; length: 11; J: TRBJ2-7
CDR3: SARDPGGRAAGELF; V: TRBV20-1; D: TRBD2; length: 14; J: TRBJ2-2
CDR3: AISKAGNTDTQY; V: TRBV10-3; D: NA; length: 12; J: TRBJ2-3
CDR3: ASSHSPGYGYT; V: TRBV11-2; D: NA; length: 11; J: TRBJ1-2
CDR3: ASSLATSRAGQF; V: TRBV5-1; D: NA; length: 12; J: TRBJ2-1
CDR3: ASSPLGAVAGNQPQH; V: TRBV18; D: NA; length: 15; J: TRBJ1-5
CDR3: ASSPLAGDSEKLF; V: TRBV18; D: NA; length: 13; J: TRBJ1-4
CDR3: ASSLGSGTSVETQY; V: TRBV7-9; D: TRBD2; length: 14; J: TRBJ2-5
CDR3: ASSQGGGNSGNTIY; V: TRBV4-3; D: NA; length: 14; J: TRBJ1-3
CDR3: ATSSGQGTETQY; V: TRBV15; D: TRBD1; length: 12; J: TRBJ2-5
CDR3: SARKIQISGRVRNEQF; V: TRBV20-1; D: TRBD2; length: 16; J: TRBJ2-1
CDR3: ASTDSPGYEQY; V: TRBV6-2/TRBV6-3; D: NA; length: 11; J: TRBJ2-7
CDR3: ASTPRQSYEQY; V: TRBV12-3/TRBV12-4; D: NA; length: 11; J: TRBJ2-7
CDR3: SASVGTSGSYEQY; V: TRBV20-1; D: TRBD2; length: 13; J: TRBJ2-7
CDR3: ASSPPRGSGYNEQF; V: TRBV5-6; D: TRBD2; length: 14; J: TRBJ2-1
CDR3: ASSASSAGETQY; V: TRBV9; D: NA; length: 12; J: TRBJ2-5
CDR3: ASSLSYRWDRNTDTQY; V: TRBV5-6; D: TRBD1; length: 16; J: TRBJ2-3
CDR3: ASSPSLAGVGGQF; V: TRBV18; D: TRBD2; length: 13; J: TRBJ2-1
CDR3: ATRRVPGTLH; V: TRBV27; D: NA; length: 10; J: TRBJ1-6
CDR3: ASSLGQGAMTQY; V: TRBV6-1; D: TRBD1; length: 12; J: TRBJ2-5
CDR3: ASSSSPGQGYNEQF; V: TRBV11-2; D: TRBD1; length: 14; J: TRBJ2-1